These 6 T cell receptor beta chains were all obtained from the same sample, sequenced in a study of CD8+ T cells in alopecia areata. Extracted from the samples, RNA was reverse transcribed into cDNA to serve as the sequencing template. Produced via immunoSEQ multiplex PCR; TCRdb's table is partial and in-frame only. The sample consists of around 140,000 clones, roughly 46% of them appearing once. The sample was CD4+ T cells sorted from blood, taken at week 0. These receptors originate from a human donor with alopecia areata.

This clone showed up just once. The V call is TRBV9, the J call TRBJ2-5; D is unclear. The germline gives CDR1 SGDLS, CDR2 YYNGEE. There are 13 residues in the CDR3. V was trimmed by 6 bases and J by 4 bases, leaving 13 bases between them. The CDR3 nucleotides read TGTGCCAGCACCCCGGCGCCCGGAGAGACCCAGTACTTC. It codes for CASTPAPGETQYF.

This clone was seen a handful of times. The chain uses TRBV5-1 and TRBJ1-1, with D possibly matching TRBD1 (6 bases). Germline CDR1 reads SGHRS; CDR2 reads YFSETQ. The CDR3 spans 13 residues. V was shortened by 4 bases and J by 6 bases, with 13 bases between the two germline ends. CDR3 sequence (DNA): TGCGCCAGCAGCGGTGGGGGCGAGGCTGAAGCTTTCTTT. Protein product: CASSGGGEAEAFF.

V is TRBV29-1 and J is TRBJ1-3; 9 positions agree with TRBD1. Germline V gene sequence: CDR1 SQVTM, CDR2 ANQGSEA. The junction had 5 bases not matched to a gene; V was cut back by 7 bases and J by 1 base. The CDR3 has 14 amino acids. CDR3 protein: CSARGTGSGNTIYF. The DNA of the CDR3 is TGCAGCGCTAGGGGGACAGGGTCTGGAAACACCATATATTTT.

The chain couples TRBV19 to TRBJ2-6; D perhaps matches TRBD1 (5 bases). The CDR3 sequence is 15 residues long. The germline V gene has CDR1 LNHDA and CDR2 SQIVND (reference sequence). V dropped 7 bases and J dropped 3 bases, with 13 bases sitting between them. The CDR3 loop reads CASKSGISGANVLTF. CDR3 nucleotide sequence: TGTGCCAGTAAGTCAGGGATAAGTGGGGCCAACGTCCTGACTTTC.

This clone was observed a few times. V and J are TRBV11-2 and TRBJ2-3; TRBD2 aligns across 10 bases. V trimming: 4 bases; J trimming: 5 bases; junction bases outside the gene matches: 6. The CDR3 consists of 15 residues. CDR1 is SGHAT, CDR2 FQNNGV, per germline. The DNA of the CDR3 is TGTGCCAGCAGCTCCCCTAGCGGGAGCCGAGATACGCAGTATTTT. Residues: CASSSPSGSRDTQYF.

The CDR3 DNA follows: TGTGCCAGCAGCCCCCGGGGAGGCGGCGAGACCCAGTACTTC. Translated, it gives CASSPRGGGETQYF. The J gene is TRBJ2-5, the V gene TRBV9; TRBD2 is a possible D gene (6 bases). The CDR3 has 14 amino acids. Looked up from germline, CDR1 is SGDLS and CDR2 is YYNGEE. V was trimmed by 4 bases and J by 5 bases, leaving 15 bases between them.